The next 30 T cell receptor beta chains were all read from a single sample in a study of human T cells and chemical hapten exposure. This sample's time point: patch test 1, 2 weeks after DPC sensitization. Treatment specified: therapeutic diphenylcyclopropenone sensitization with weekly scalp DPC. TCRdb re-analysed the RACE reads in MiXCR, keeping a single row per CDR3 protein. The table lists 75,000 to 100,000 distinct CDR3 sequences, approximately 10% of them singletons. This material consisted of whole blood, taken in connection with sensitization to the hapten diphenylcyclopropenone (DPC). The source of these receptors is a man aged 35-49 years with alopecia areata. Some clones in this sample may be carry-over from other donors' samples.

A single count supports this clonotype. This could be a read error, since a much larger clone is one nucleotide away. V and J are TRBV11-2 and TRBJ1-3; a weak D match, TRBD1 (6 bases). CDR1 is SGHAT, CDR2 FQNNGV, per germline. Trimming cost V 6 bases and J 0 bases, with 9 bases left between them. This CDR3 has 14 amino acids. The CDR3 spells CASRRQDSGNTIYF. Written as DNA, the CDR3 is TGTGCCAGCAGGAGACAGGACTCTGGAAACACCATATATTTT.

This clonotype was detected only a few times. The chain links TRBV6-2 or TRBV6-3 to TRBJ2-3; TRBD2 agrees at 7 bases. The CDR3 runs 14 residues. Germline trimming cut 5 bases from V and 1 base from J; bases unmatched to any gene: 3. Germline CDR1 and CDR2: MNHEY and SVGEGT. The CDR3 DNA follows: TGTGCCAGCAGTGGAGCGGGACGCACAGATACGCAGTATTTT. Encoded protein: CASSGAGRTDTQYF.

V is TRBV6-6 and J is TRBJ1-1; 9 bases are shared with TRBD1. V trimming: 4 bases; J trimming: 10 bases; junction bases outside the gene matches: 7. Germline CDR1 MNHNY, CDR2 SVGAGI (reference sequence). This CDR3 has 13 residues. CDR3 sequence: CASSSGQGKGAFF. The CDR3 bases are TGTGCCAGCAGTTCGGGACAGGGCAAGGGAGCTTTCTTT.

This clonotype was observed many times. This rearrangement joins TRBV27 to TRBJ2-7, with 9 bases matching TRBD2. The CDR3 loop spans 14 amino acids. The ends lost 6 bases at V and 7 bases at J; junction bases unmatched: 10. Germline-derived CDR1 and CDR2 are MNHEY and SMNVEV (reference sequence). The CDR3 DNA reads TGTGCCAGCAGAGCTAGCGGGGTCTCGGGGGAGCAGTACGTC. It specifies CASRASGVSGEQYV.

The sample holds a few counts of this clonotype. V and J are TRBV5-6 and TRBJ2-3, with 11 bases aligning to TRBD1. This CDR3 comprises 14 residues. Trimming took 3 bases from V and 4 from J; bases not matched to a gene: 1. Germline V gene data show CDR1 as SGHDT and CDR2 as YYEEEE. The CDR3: CASSWDRGSDTQYF. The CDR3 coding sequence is TGTGCCAGCAGCTGGGACAGGGGGTCAGATACGCAGTATTTT. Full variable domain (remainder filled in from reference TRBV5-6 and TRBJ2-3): DAGVTQSPTHLIKTRGQQVTLRCSPKSGHDTVSWYQQALGQGPQFIFQYYEEEERQRGNFPDRFSGHQFPNYSSELNVNALLLGDSALYLCASSWDRGSDTQYFGPGTRLTVL.

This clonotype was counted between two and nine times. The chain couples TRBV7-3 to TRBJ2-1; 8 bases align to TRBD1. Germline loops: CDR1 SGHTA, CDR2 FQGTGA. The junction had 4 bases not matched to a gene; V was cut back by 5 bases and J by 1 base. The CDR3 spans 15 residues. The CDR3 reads CASSTTGGSYNEQFF. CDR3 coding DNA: TGTGCCAGCAGCACCACAGGGGGATCCTACAATGAGCAGTTCTTC.

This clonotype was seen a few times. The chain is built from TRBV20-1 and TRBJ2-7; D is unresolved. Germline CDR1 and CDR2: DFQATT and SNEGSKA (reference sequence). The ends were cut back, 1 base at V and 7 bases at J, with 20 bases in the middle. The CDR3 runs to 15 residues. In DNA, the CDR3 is TGCAGTGCTAGAGCTATCGTTGTCCCGGTTCGGGAGCAGTACTTC. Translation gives CSARAIVVPVREQYF.

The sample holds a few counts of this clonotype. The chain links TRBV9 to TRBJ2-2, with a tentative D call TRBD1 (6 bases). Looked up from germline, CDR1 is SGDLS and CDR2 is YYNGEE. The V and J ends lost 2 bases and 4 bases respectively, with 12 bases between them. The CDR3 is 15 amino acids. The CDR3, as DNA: TGTGCCAGCAGCGTCCAGGGGCGAAGCACCGGGGAGCTGTTTTTT. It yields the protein CASSVQGRSTGELFF. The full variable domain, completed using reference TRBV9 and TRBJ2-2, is DSGVTQTPKHLITATGQRVTLRCSPRSGDLSVYWYQQSLDQGLQFLIQYYNGEERAKGNILERFSAQQFPDLHSELNLSSLELGDSALYFCASSVQGRSTGELFFGEGSRLTVL.

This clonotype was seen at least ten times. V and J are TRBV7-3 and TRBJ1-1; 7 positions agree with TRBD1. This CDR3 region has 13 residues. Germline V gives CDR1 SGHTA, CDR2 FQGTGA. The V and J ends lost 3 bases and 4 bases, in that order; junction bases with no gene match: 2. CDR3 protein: CASSLTGSTEAFF. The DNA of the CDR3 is TGTGCCAGCAGCTTGACAGGGAGCACTGAAGCTTTCTTT. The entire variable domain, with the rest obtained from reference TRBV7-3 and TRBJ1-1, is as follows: GAGVSQTPSNKVTEKGKYVELRCDPISGHTALYWYRQSLGQGPEFLIYFQGTGAADDSGLPNDRFFAVRPEGSVSTLKIQRTERGDSAVYLCASSLTGSTEAFFGQGTRLTVV.

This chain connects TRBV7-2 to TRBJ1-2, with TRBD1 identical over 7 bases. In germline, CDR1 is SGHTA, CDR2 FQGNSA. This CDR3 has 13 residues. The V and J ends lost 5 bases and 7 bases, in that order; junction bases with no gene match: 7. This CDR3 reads CASSPDRDSGYTF. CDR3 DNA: TGTGCCAGCAGCCCCGACAGGGATTCTGGCTACACCTTC.

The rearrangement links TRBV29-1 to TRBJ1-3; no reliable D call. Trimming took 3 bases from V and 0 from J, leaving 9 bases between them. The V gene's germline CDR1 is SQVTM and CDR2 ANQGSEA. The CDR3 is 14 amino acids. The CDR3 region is CSVDLTNSGNTIYF. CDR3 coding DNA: TGCAGCGTTGACCTGACAAACTCTGGAAACACCATATATTTT.

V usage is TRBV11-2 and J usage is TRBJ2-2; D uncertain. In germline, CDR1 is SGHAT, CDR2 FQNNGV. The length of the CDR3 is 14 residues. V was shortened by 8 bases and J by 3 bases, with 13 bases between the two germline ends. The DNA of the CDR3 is TGTGCCAGCTGCAGCGATGCGGACACCGGGGAGCTGTTTTTT. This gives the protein CASCSDADTGELFF.

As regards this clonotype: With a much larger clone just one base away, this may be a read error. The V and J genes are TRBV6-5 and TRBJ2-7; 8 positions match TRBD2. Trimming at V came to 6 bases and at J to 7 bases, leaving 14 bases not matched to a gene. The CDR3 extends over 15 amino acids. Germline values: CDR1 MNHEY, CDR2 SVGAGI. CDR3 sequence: CASSSSLREGGEQYF. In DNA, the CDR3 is TGTGCCAGCAGCTCCAGTTTACGGGAGGGGGGGGAGCAGTACTTC.

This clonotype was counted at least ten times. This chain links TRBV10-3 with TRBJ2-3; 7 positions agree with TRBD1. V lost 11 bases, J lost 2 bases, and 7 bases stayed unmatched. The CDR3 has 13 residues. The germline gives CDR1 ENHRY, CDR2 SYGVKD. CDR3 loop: CAGRDSTTDTQYF. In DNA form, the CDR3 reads TGTGCCGGCCGGGACAGTACCACAGATACGCAGTATTTT.

As DNA, the CDR3 is TGTGCTAGTGGTTCCTCTAGCGGTACTACCTACGAGCAGTACTTC. Its protein is CASGSSSGTTYEQYF. The rearrangement uses TRBV12-5 and TRBJ2-7; 7 nucleotides match TRBD2. After removal of 4 bases from V and 2 bases from J, the junction contained 8 bases not matched to a gene. This CDR3 has 15 amino acids. The germline CDR1 and CDR2 sequences are LGHNT and FRNRAP.

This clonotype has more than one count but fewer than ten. In nucleotides, the CDR3 is TGTGCCAGCAGCCAAGGAGATACGCAGTATTTT. Translating gives CASSQGDTQYF. The rearrangement uses TRBV3-1 and TRBJ2-3; no firm D call. The germline CDR1 and CDR2 sequences are LGHDT and YNNKEL (reference sequence). This CDR3 spans 11 amino acids. V lost 1 base and J 5 bases, leaving 1 base between the germline ends.

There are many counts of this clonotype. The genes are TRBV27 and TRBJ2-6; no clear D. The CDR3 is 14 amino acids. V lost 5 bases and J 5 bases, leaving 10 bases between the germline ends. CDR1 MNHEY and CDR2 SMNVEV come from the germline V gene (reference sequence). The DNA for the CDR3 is TGTGCCAGCAGTCTCGATGTCAGGGCCAACGTCCTGACTTTC. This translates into CASSLDVRANVLTF.

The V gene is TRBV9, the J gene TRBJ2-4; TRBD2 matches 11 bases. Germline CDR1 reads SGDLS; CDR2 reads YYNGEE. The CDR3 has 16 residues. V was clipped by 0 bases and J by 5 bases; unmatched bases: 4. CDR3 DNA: TGTGCCAGCAGCGTAGGTAGCGGGAGGGCCGAAAACATTCAGTACTTC. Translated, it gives CASSVGSGRAENIQYF.

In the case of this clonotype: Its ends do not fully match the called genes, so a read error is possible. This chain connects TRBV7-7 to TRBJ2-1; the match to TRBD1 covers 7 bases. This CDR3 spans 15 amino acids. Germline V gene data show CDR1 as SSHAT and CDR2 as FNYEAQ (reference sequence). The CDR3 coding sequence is TGTGCTAGCAGCTTAGGGCAGGGGGTTGGGGATGAGCAGTTCTTC. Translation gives CASSLGQGVGDEQFF. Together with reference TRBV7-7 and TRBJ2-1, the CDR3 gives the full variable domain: GAGVSQSPRYKVTKRGQDVTLRCDPISSHATLYWYQQALGQGPEFLTYFNYEAQPDKSGLPSDRFSAERPEGSISTLTIQRTEQRDSAMYRCASSLGQGVGDEQFFGPGTRLTVL.

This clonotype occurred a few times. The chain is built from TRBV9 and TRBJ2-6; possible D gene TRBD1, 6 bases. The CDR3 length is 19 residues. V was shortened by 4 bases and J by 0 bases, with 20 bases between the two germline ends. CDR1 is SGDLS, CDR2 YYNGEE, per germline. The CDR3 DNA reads TGTGCCAGCAGCCCTTACCCAGGGGAAATCAGCTCTGGGGCCAACGTCCTGACTTTC. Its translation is CASSPYPGEISSGANVLTF.

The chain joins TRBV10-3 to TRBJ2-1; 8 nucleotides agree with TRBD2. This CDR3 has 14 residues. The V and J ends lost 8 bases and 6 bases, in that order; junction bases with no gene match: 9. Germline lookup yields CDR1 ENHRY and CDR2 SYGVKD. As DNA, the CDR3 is TGTGCCATCGCCGGGGGGGGGCGAATCAATGAGCAGTTCTTC. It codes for CAIAGGGRINEQFF.

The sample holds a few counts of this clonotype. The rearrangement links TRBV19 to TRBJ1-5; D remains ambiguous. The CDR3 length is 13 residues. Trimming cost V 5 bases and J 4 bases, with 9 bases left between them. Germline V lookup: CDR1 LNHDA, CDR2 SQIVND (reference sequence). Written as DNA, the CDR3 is TGTGCCAGTAGTCCTTTACAAAATCAGCCCCAGCATTTT. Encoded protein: CASSPLQNQPQHF.

The CDR3 here is CSAPGAGGTDTQYF. DNA for the CDR3: TGCAGTGCTCCGGGGGCAGGGGGCACAGATACGCAGTATTTT. This chain links TRBV20-1 with TRBJ2-3; D is tentatively TRBD1 or TRBD2 (6 bases each). Germline V gives CDR1 DFQATT, CDR2 SNEGSKA (reference sequence). This CDR3 has 14 residues. The ends were cut back, 5 bases at V and 1 base at J, with 13 bases in the middle.

The CDR3 protein is CASSLTWGPDTQYF. The CDR3 DNA reads TGTGCCAGCAGCTTAACCTGGGGCCCAGATACGCAGTATTTT. J is TRBJ2-3 and V is TRBV7-8; tentative D call: TRBD1 (5 bases). CDR1 and CDR2 from the germline V gene are SGHVS and FQNEAQ. Trimming shortened V by 2 bases and J by 4 bases, and 10 bases separated the two germline ends. The CDR3 is 14 residues long.

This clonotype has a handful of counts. CDR3 in amino acids: CASKGVTDTQYF. The CDR3 DNA sequence: TGTGCCAGCAAGGGGGTCACAGATACGCAGTATTTT. V is TRBV6-2 or TRBV6-3 and J is TRBJ2-3, with D possibly being TRBD1 (6 bases). Germline CDR1 and CDR2: MNHEY and SVGEGT. The CDR3 contains 12 residues. V dropped 7 bases and J dropped 2 bases, with 7 bases sitting between them.

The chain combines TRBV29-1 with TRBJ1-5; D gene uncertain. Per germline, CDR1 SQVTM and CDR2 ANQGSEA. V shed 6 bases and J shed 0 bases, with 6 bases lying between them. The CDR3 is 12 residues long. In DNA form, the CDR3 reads TGCAGCGTCCAGGATAGCAATCAGCCCCAGCATTTT. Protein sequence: CSVQDSNQPQHF.

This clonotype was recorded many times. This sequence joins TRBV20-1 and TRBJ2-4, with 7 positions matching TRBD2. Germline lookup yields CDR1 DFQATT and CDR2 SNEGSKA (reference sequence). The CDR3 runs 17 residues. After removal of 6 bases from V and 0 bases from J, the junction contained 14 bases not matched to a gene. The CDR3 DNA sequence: TGCAGTGCACCCCCCGGGCAGGGAGGGGTAGCCAAAAACATTCAGTACTTC. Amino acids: CSAPPGQGGVAKNIQYF.

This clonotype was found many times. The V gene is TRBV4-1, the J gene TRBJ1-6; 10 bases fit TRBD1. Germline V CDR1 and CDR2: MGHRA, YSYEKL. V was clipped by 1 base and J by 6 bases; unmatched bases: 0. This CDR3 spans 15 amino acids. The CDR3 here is CASSQGTGGNSPLHF. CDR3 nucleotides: TGCGCCAGCAGCCAAGGGACAGGGGGTAATTCACCCCTCCACTTT.

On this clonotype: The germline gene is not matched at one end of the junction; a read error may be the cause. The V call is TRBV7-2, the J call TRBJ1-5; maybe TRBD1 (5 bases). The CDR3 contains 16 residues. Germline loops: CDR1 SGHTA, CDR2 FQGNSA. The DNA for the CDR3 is TGTGCCAGCAGCAGGGACTCGCAATATAGCAATCAGCCCCAGAATTTT. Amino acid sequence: CASSRDSQYSNQPQNF. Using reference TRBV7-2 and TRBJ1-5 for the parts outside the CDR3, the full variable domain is GAGVSQSPSNKVTEKGKDVELRCDPISGHTALYWYRQSLGQGLEFLIYFQGNSAPDKSGLPSDRFSAERTGGSVSTLTIQRTQQEDSAVYLCASSRDSQYSNQPQNFGDGTRLSIL.

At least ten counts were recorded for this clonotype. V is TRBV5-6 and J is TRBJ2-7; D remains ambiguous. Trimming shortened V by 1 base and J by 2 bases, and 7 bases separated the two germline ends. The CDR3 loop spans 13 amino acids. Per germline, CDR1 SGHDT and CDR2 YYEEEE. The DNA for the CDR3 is TGTGCCAGCAGCTTGTTCGGACCCTACGAGCAGTACGTC. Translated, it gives CASSLFGPYEQYV.